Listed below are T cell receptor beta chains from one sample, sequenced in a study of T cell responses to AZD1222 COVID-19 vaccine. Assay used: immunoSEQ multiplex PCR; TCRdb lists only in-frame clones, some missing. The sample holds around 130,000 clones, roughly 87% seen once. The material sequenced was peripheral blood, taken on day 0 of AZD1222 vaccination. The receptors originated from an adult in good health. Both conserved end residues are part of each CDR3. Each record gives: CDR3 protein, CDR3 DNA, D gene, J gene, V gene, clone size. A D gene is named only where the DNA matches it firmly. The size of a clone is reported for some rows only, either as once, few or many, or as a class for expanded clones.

CDR3: CASSFGGEQYF
DNA: TGTGCCAGTAGTTTTGGGGGAGAGCAGTACTTC
D: .
J: TRBJ2-7
V: TRBV19
size: .

CDR3: CASSPGGNQPQHF
DNA: TGTGCCAGCTCACCAGGGGGCAATCAGCCCCAGCATTTT
D: .
J: TRBJ1-5
V: TRBV18
size: few

CDR3: CASRRSTTGTDTQYF
DNA: TGTGCCAGCAGACGATCAACGACGGGCACAGATACGCAGTATTTT
D: .
J: TRBJ2-3
V: TRBV5-6
size: .

CDR3: CASSDRNQPQHF
DNA: TGTGCCAGTAGTGATAGAAATCAGCCCCAGCATTTT
D: .
J: TRBJ1-5
V: TRBV19
size: .

CDR3: CASSQEAREGGYGYTF
DNA: TGCGCCAGCAGCCAAGAAGCCCGGGAGGGCGGCTATGGCTACACCTTC
D: .
J: TRBJ1-2
V: TRBV4-1
size: once

CDR3: CASSQPGRGLIYGYTF
DNA: TGCGCCAGCAGCCAACCCGGGCGGGGGCTTATCTATGGCTACACCTTC
D: .
J: TRBJ1-2
V: TRBV4-1
size: .

CDR3: CSAQTGTGGYGYTF
DNA: TGCAGCGCTCAAACCGGGACAGGGGGATATGGCTACACCTTC
D: TRBD1
J: TRBJ1-2
V: TRBV29-1
size: .

CDR3: CASSRNPGPSSGNTIYF
DNA: TGTGCCAGCAGTCGGAATCCAGGTCCTTCCTCTGGAAACACCATATATTTT
D: .
J: TRBJ1-3
V: TRBV6-6
size: .

CDR3: CASSMEGYSNQPQHF
DNA: TGTGCCAGTAGTATGGAGGGATATAGCAATCAGCCCCAGCATTTT
D: .
J: TRBJ1-5
V: TRBV19
size: .

CDR3: CASSAHRQGPEGTQYF
DNA: TGTGCCAGCAGTGCCCACCGACAGGGCCCAGAGGGGACCCAGTACTTC
D: TRBD1
J: TRBJ2-5
V: TRBV2
size: .

CDR3: CASSPPGQPTGNTIYF
DNA: TGTGCCAGCAGCCCTCCGGGACAGCCAACAGGAAACACCATATATTTT
D: TRBD1
J: TRBJ1-3
V: TRBV3-1/TRBV3-2
size: .

CDR3: CASSKGTSGGAVYNEQFF
DNA: TGTGCCAGCAGCAAGGGGACTAGCGGGGGGGCCGTCTACAATGAGCAGTTCTTC
D: TRBD2
J: TRBJ2-1
V: TRBV7-8
size: .

CDR3: CASRLGKGEVGELFF
DNA: TGTGCCAGCAGACTGGGGAAGGGTGAAGTGGGGGAGCTGTTTTTT
D: .
J: TRBJ2-2
V: TRBV7-7
size: .

CDR3: CAIRDPGQNTDTQYF
DNA: TGTGCCATCAGAGACCCGGGACAGAACACAGATACGCAGTATTTT
D: TRBD1
J: TRBJ2-3
V: TRBV10-3
size: few

CDR3: CASSSRTGWDSPLHF
DNA: TGTGCCAGCAGTTCCCGGACAGGGTGGGACTCACCCCTCCACTTT
D: TRBD1
J: TRBJ1-6
V: TRBV9
size: .

CDR3: CASSRGIAGDQETQYF
DNA: TGCGCCAGCAGCCGCGGGATAGCGGGGGACCAAGAGACCCAGTACTTC
D: TRBD2
J: TRBJ2-5
V: TRBV5-1
size: .

CDR3: CASSQQHLNTGELFF
DNA: TGCGCCAGCAGCCAACAACACCTAAACACCGGGGAGCTGTTTTTT
D: .
J: TRBJ2-2
V: TRBV4-1
size: .

CDR3: CATSSGSSSGNTIYF
DNA: TGTGCCACCTCGTCCGGGTCCTCCTCTGGAAACACCATATATTTT
D: .
J: TRBJ1-3
V: TRBV19
size: .

CDR3: CASSQVRYEQYF
DNA: TGCGCCAGCAGCCAAGTACGGTACGAGCAGTACTTC
D: .
J: TRBJ2-7
V: TRBV4-1
size: .

CDR3: CATSRDLGLATDTQYF
DNA: TGTGCCACCAGCAGAGATTTGGGCCTCGCCACAGATACGCAGTATTTT
D: .
J: TRBJ2-3
V: TRBV15
size: .

CDR3: CASSSPTLGSVAFF
DNA: TGTGCCAGCAGCTCCCCGACATTGGGGTCTGTAGCTTTCTTT
D: .
J: TRBJ1-1
V: TRBV7-9
size: .

CDR3: CAWSVTVAGYGYTF
DNA: TGTGCCTGGAGTGTAACAGTCGCGGGCTATGGCTACACCTTC
D: .
J: TRBJ1-2
V: TRBV30
size: .

CDR3: CASSLVRLAGQWGYF
DNA: TGTGCCAGCAGCTTAGTTCGCCTAGCGGGGCAATGGGGGTATTTT
D: TRBD2
J: TRBJ2-3
V: TRBV7-9
size: .

CDR3: CASSSGTGRLYSNQPQHF
DNA: TGTGCCAGCAGCTCCGGGACAGGGCGACTATATAGCAATCAGCCCCAGCATTTT
D: TRBD1
J: TRBJ1-5
V: TRBV5-5
size: .

CDR3: CASSQDKARRDNSPLHF
DNA: TGTGCCAGCAGCCAAGATAAAGCCCGACGCGATAATTCACCCCTCCACTTT
D: .
J: TRBJ1-6
V: TRBV4-2
size: .

CDR3: CASSPLGQGANYGYTF
DNA: TGTGCCAGCAGTCCCCTGGGACAGGGCGCAAACTATGGCTACACCTTC
D: TRBD1
J: TRBJ1-2
V: TRBV27
size: .

CDR3: CASSQDGTANYGYTF
DNA: TGTGCCAGCAGCCAAGACGGGACAGCTAACTATGGCTACACCTTC
D: TRBD1
J: TRBJ1-2
V: TRBV4-2
size: once

CDR3: CASSSKEDRDWYEQYF
DNA: TGTGCCAGCAGCTCGAAAGAGGACAGGGACTGGTACGAGCAGTACTTC
D: TRBD1
J: TRBJ2-7
V: TRBV5-4
size: .

CDR3: CASSEGRPTVAEQYF
DNA: TGTGCCAGCAGTGAAGGTCGCCCGACAGTTGCCGAGCAGTACTTC
D: .
J: TRBJ2-7
V: TRBV2
size: .

CDR3: CASSIEGRNTEAFF
DNA: TGTGCCAGTAGTATAGAGGGGAGGAACACTGAAGCTTTCTTT
D: .
J: TRBJ1-1
V: TRBV19
size: .

CDR3: CASSQAPGLSYEQYF
DNA: TGTGCCAGCAGCCAAGCGCCCGGCCTCTCCTACGAGCAGTACTTC
D: .
J: TRBJ2-7
V: TRBV3-1/TRBV3-2
size: .

CDR3: CASSERRGQYGYTF
DNA: TGTGCCAGCAGTGAGCGGCGGGGCCAGTATGGCTACACCTTC
D: .
J: TRBJ1-2
V: TRBV2
size: .

CDR3: CASSRLAGSSYNEQFF
DNA: TGTGCCAGCTCACGACTAGCGGGGTCTTCCTACAATGAGCAGTTCTTC
D: TRBD2
J: TRBJ2-1
V: TRBV18
size: .

CDR3: CASSHSRDSAYYGYTF
DNA: TGCGCCAGCAGCCATAGCCGGGACAGCGCCTACTATGGCTACACCTTC
D: TRBD1
J: TRBJ1-2
V: TRBV4-1
size: .

CDR3: CASKSFRGRNTGELFF
DNA: TGTGCCAGCAAGAGTTTCCGGGGCCGGAACACCGGGGAGCTGTTTTTT
D: .
J: TRBJ2-2
V: TRBV27
size: .

CDR3: CASSVSQGAGNTIYF
DNA: TGTGCCAGCAGCGTAAGCCAGGGCGCTGGAAACACCATATATTTT
D: .
J: TRBJ1-3
V: TRBV7-6
size: .

CDR3: CASRPGPGDTQYF
DNA: TGTGCCAGCAGGCCGGGCCCGGGGGATACGCAGTATTTT
D: .
J: TRBJ2-3
V: TRBV27
size: once

CDR3: CAISGGSGGAYEQYF
DNA: TGTGCCATCAGTGGAGGTAGCGGGGGAGCCTACGAGCAGTACTTC
D: TRBD2
J: TRBJ2-7
V: TRBV10-3
size: .

CDR3: CASSRNSGNTIYF
DNA: TGTGCCAGCTCAAGGAATTCTGGAAACACCATATATTTT
D: .
J: TRBJ1-3
V: TRBV7-9
size: .

CDR3: CASSPNRANSPLHF
DNA: TGTGCCAGCAGCCCGAACAGGGCTAATTCACCCCTCCACTTT
D: .
J: TRBJ1-6
V: TRBV14
size: once

CDR3: CASSFSIGNGYTF
DNA: TGTGCCAGCAGCTTTTCGATAGGGAATGGCTACACCTTC
D: .
J: TRBJ1-2
V: TRBV5-6
size: .

CDR3: CATSVGTGRYQPQHF
DNA: TGTGCCACCAGCGTAGGAACAGGGCGCTATCAGCCCCAGCATTTT
D: .
J: TRBJ1-5
V: TRBV15
size: .

CDR3: CASSARVRAGNQPQHF
DNA: TGTGCCAGCAGTGCAAGGGTCAGGGCCGGCAATCAGCCCCAGCATTTT
D: .
J: TRBJ1-5
V: TRBV2
size: .

CDR3: CASSVDSGAYQETQYF
DNA: TGTGCCAGCAGCGTAGACAGCGGGGCGTACCAAGAGACCCAGTACTTC
D: TRBD2
J: TRBJ2-5
V: TRBV9
size: .

CDR3: CASSLKLDSRTNTEAFF
DNA: TGTGCCAGCAGCCTGAAGCTGGACTCAAGAACGAACACTGAAGCTTTCTTT
D: .
J: TRBJ1-1
V: TRBV5-4
size: .

CDR3: CASSYRGRNQPQHF
DNA: TGTGCCAGCAGTTACAGGGGGAGGAATCAGCCCCAGCATTTT
D: .
J: TRBJ1-5
V: TRBV6-2/TRBV6-3
size: .

CDR3: CASSLAGGGQPQHF
DNA: TGTGCCAGCAGCTTGGCTGGGGGAGGTCAGCCCCAGCATTTT
D: .
J: TRBJ1-5
V: TRBV5-6
size: .

CDR3: CATSMGMAGANVLTF
DNA: TGTGCCACCAGCATGGGTATGGCTGGGGCCAACGTCCTGACTTTC
D: .
J: TRBJ2-6
V: TRBV15
size: .

CDR3: CASSQVSGETEAFF
DNA: TGTGCCAGCAGCCAAGTATCAGGGGAGACTGAAGCTTTCTTT
D: .
J: TRBJ1-1
V: TRBV3-1/TRBV3-2
size: .

CDR3: CASSGGGNTIYF
DNA: TGTGCCAGCTCAGGCGGTGGAAACACCATATATTTT
D: .
J: TRBJ1-3
V: TRBV6-5
size: .

CDR3: CASSDRDSSYEQYF
DNA: TGTGCCAGCAGCGATCGGGACAGCTCCTACGAGCAGTACTTC
D: TRBD1
J: TRBJ2-7
V: TRBV7-9
size: .

CDR3: CASSQWTDQETQYF
DNA: TGTGCCAGCAGCCAATGGACAGACCAAGAGACCCAGTACTTC
D: .
J: TRBJ2-5
V: TRBV7-9
size: once

CDR3: CASSLERGRGVYGYTF
DNA: TGCGCCAGCAGCTTGGAGCGGGGGCGCGGGGTCTATGGCTACACCTTC
D: .
J: TRBJ1-2
V: TRBV5-1
size: .

CDR3: CASSLYRTQYNEQFF
DNA: TGTGCCAGCAGTTTATATCGGACACAATACAATGAGCAGTTCTTC
D: .
J: TRBJ2-1
V: TRBV28
size: .

CDR3: CAWSVQAGSGNTIYF
DNA: TGTGCCTGGAGTGTACAGGCCGGCTCTGGAAACACCATATATTTT
D: .
J: TRBJ1-3
V: TRBV30
size: .

CDR3: CASSSLRQLFF
DNA: TGTGCCAGCAGCTCTCTCCGGCAGCTGTTTTTT
D: .
J: TRBJ2-2
V: TRBV4-2
size: .

CDR3: CASSERSSPTYEQYF
DNA: TGTGCCAGCAGTGAAAGGTCGTCACCTACCTACGAGCAGTACTTC
D: .
J: TRBJ2-7
V: TRBV2
size: .

CDR3: CASSPYTSGQTTFF
DNA: TGTGCCAGCAGCCCCTATACTTCCGGACAGACAACTTTCTTT
D: .
J: TRBJ1-1
V: TRBV9
size: .

CDR3: CASSHYSLGAHYGYTF
DNA: TGTGCCAGCAGCCATTATAGTCTAGGGGCGCACTATGGCTACACCTTC
D: .
J: TRBJ1-2
V: TRBV3-1/TRBV3-2
size: .